This T cell receptor beta chain was obtained from a study of T cell responses to AZD1222 COVID-19 vaccine (dated by TCRdb to 2020 to 2022). Looking at the study overall: AZD1222 recipients whose second dose came at about 4 weeks and those whose second dose came at about 12 weeks were combined into one group, since spike-specific TCR depth and breadth did not differ between the two schedules. TCR sequencing covered more than 230 trial participants: 207 given two doses of AZD1222 and around 25 given two doses of MenACWY control vaccine. Trial participants were enrolled by age into subgroups of 18-55, 56-69 and 70-plus years, and around 140, 26 and 57 TCR-sequenced participants, respectively, were included in these subgroups. Broader findings and caveats from the paper: Most participants were white British and females outnumbered males, and the authors suggested that clonal diversity may have been underestimated. Only a handful of AZD1222 recipients were SARS-CoV-2 seropositive at baseline, limiting conclusions about previously exposed vaccinees. No day 14 peak-response samples were available, so repertoires were characterized only after the peak T cell response. Epitopes outside the regions mutated in the B.1.351 and B.1.1.7 variants were reportedly recognized by nearly half of the unique spike-specific TCRs. In the small 56-69-year group, the increase in depth fell short of significance, most likely because of low power. Spike-specific TCR breadth and depth rose significantly after two AZD1222 doses compared with day 0 and with MenACWY recipients. The whole spike protein was spanned by vaccine-associated CD4 TCRs, and dominant responses were seen in regions 160-218 and 743-854.

The CDR3 holds 16 amino acids from the cysteine to the phenylalanine. Only the CDR3 DNA stays, 48 bases, in frame from base 1. V drops 3 bases and J drops 0 bases, leaving 11 bases in between. CDR1 and CDR2 were assigned from the germline V gene (reference sequence) as LNHDA and SQIVND. The CDR3 regions of human TCRbeta chains were subjected to immunosequencing. Per the source publication's procedure: Repertoire TCRs were checked for matches against a reference library of SARS-CoV-2-specific TCRs that had been generated using the MIRA antigen-specificity platform. Breadth meant the fraction of unique TCRs that were SARS-CoV-2-associated, whereas depth meant the fraction of total T cells that were SARS-CoV-2-associated. Each spike-specific TCR was assigned to its reactive spike region and to a CD4 or CD8 class using the MIRA data. Log10-transformed breadth and depth values were compared by one-way ANOVA with Sidak's multiple comparisons tests. Here the immuneACCESS table is served through TCRdb, limited to in-frame sequences with V and J called. Missing clones are a known gap in these copies; in checked studies unresolved V genes cover under half, and the rest lacks a known reason. For V, J and clone size, that table is used; D and trimming come from the DNA. A total of 150,000 to 200,000 clones appear in this sample, 85% to 95% of them only once. 8% to 13% of the sample goes to the ten largest clones.

Read against the paper, the sample's time point label means: baseline before first vaccination. Vaccinee samples were obtained from the UK trials COV001 and COV002, which included a single-blind randomized controlled phase 2/3 trial of AZD1222 (ChAdOx1 nCoV-19) in healthy adults. Trial participant PBMC samples were collected at day 0 and day 28 after the second dose for TCRbeta chain sequencing. For this clone: The antigen it binds to is not known. No much larger clone exists at a distance of one base, and base qualities are not known.

The V gene is TRBV19 and the J gene is TRBJ2-2, and TRBD1 may be the D gene, going by 6 matching bases. The sample in question was peripheral blood, obtained on day 0 of AZD1222 vaccination. The source of this sequence is an adult in good health. The CDR3 region reads CASSILGQPNTGELFF. Here is the DNA: TGTGCCAGTAGTATCCTGGGACAACCGAACACCGGGGAGCTGTTTTTT. This CDR3, with the reference TRBV19 and TRBJ2-2 proteins standing in past its ends, gives the full variable domain DGGITQSPKYLFRKEGQNVTLSCEQNLNHDAMYWYRQDPGQGLRLIYYSQIVNDFQKGDIAEGYSVSREKKESFPLTVTSAQKNPTAFYLCASSILGQPNTGELFFGEGSRLTVL.